Following are 2 T cell receptor beta chains from one sample sequenced in a study of blood T cell repertoires in COVID-19. TCRdb's table, derived via immunoSEQ multiplex PCR, lists solely in-frame clones and lacks some. This sample carries over 200,000 clones, 83% of them seen once, and the ten largest clones take about 2.5%. Sequences were obtained from peripheral blood. Source of these receptors: a middle-aged woman with active or convalescent COVID-19.

The J gene is TRBJ2-5, the V gene TRBV5-5, with TRBD2 identical over 7 bases. CDR1 and CDR2 (germline): SGHKS, YYEKEE (reference sequence). Trimming cost V 2 bases and J 1 base; bases outside gene matches: 11. The CDR3 runs 17 residues. The CDR3 nucleotides read TGTGCCAGCAGCTTAGGTGTGAGTCCTAGCGGCCAAGAGACCCAGTACTTC. Its translation is CASSLGVSPSGQETQYF.

V and J are TRBV7-2 and TRBJ2-1, with 7 bases identical to TRBD1. The germline V gene encodes CDR1 SGHTA and CDR2 FQGNSA. The CDR3 totals 14 residues. V dropped 5 bases and J dropped 9; count of bases not matched to a gene: 10. As DNA, the CDR3 is TGTGCCAGCAGCCCCTGGTTAGCAGGGGGTGAGCAGTTCTTC. Its translation is CASSPWLAGGEQFF.